This TCR beta chain was sequenced in a study of blood T cell repertoires in COVID-19 (dated by TCRdb to 2018 to 2020). Study-level background: Collaborator samples came from the United States, Italy and Spain and covered acute and convalescent phases of COVID-19. The repertoires were released in a freely available public database meant as a resource for research on the immune response to SARS-CoV-2. The samples were drawn from two sources: the first 160 participants of the ongoing ImmuneRACE study, and 1,254 subjects contributed by 6 global collaborators. The sample metadata nearly always contained a de-identified subject ID, COVID-19 status, age in years and sex. Where available, HLA class I and class II types were taken from metadata supplied by the sample provider and were not determined by assay-based typing. The material from the prospective study consisted of cDNA or gDNA derived from T cells, B-cell-depleted T cells, or PBMCs. Deeply sampled blood TCRbeta repertoires from subjects exposed to, actively infected with, or recovered from COVID-19 were included in the dataset. General study outcomes and caveats: Clinical and demographic metadata were provided uncurated, with the amount varying by source and participant.

Details on this clone: Its recognized antigen is unknown. No base-level quality is on record; no much larger clone is a single base apart.

The collaborating institutions used their own protocols to collect whole blood in K2EDTA tubes. For TCRbeta analysis, collaborators shipped samples as frozen whole blood, isolated PBMCs, or DNA extracted from either of those sample types. The immunoSEQ Assay, a bias-controlled multiplex PCR, was used to amplify TCRbeta CDR3 regions from genomic DNA. Per the original workflow: The number of nucleated cells in each sample was estimated from the amplification of reference gene primers within the assay. To quantify the absolute abundance of each unique TCRbeta CDR3 rearrangement, sequence reads were collapsed and filtered. For each sample, productive Simpson clonality was calculated as the square root of Simpson's diversity index across productive rearrangements. TCRdb provides this immuneACCESS table in a form limited to in-frame rearrangements. Some clones are lacking; in checked studies, under half of them reflect an unresolved V gene, and why the rest are absent is not known. D and trimming come from the DNA, and the V and J calls and clone size come from that table. The sample table records more than 65,000 clones; roughly 80% of these occur just once. About 11% of the sample is in the top ten clones.

From cysteine to phenylalanine, the CDR3 is 13 amino acids long. The DNA shown is the 39-base CDR3, in frame from base 1. From the germline V gene, CDR1 is KGHSH and CDR2 is LQKENI. V loses 2 bases of germline sequence and J loses 2 bases, and the interval between the two ends is 6 bases. The chain was built from TRBV18 and TRBJ2-5, with the D segment identity uncertain. Sequencing was performed on peripheral blood. This receptor was obtained from a human donor in a cohort sampled during active COVID-19. For the CDR3, the sequence is CASSPGTQETQYF. The nucleotide sequence is TGTGCCAGCTCACCAGGTACTCAAGAGACCCAGTACTTC.